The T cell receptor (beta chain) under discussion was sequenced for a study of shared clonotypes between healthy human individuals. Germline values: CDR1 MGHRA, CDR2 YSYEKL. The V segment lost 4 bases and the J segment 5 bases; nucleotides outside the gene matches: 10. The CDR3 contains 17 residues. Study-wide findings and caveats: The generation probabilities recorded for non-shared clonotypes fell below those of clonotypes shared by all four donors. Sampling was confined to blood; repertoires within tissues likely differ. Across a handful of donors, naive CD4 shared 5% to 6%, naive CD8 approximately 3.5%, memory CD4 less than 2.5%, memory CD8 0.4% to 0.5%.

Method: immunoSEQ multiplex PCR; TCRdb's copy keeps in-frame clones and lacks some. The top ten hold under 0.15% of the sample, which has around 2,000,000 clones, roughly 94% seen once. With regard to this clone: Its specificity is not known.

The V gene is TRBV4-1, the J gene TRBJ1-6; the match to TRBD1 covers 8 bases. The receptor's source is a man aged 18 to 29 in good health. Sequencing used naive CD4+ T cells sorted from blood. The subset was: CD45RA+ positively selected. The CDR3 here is CASSRDRTGTDNSPLHF. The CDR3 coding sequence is TGCGCCAGCAGCCGAGATAGGACAGGGACCGATAATTCACCCCTCCACTTT.